This T cell receptor beta chain came from a study of cytomegalovirus exposure and HLA in healthy donors. The PCR contained 60 Vbeta and 13 Jbeta primers. Clones were read by immunoSEQ multiplex PCR, and TCRdb kept only the in-frame ones, dropping some. This sample contains some 110,000 clones. CDR1 and CDR2 (germline): MNHNS, SASEGT. This CDR3 has 13 residues. The sequencing input was PBMCs. The source of this sequence is a man aged 40-49 years in good health and CMV-seropositive. The rearrangement links TRBV6-1 to TRBJ2-5; TRBD1 aligns across 7 bases. The better agreement between TRBJ2-7 and the DNA end casts doubt on the J call. CDR3 amino acids: CASPGQEGTEQYF. CDR3 nucleotide sequence: TGTGCCAGTCCCGGACAGGAAGGTACCGAGCAGTACTTC.